This T cell receptor beta chain was identified in a study of identical twins. Addition of a universal primer site occurred through template switching, and cDNA carried unique molecular identifiers. TCRdb analysed the 5' RACE reads with MiXCR anew, one entry per CDR3 protein. The repertoire consists of approximately 670,000 distinct CDR3 sequences, with less than 7% occurring once and the leading ten covering 1.5% to 2%. The sequence derives from a man aged 18 to 29 in good health. The sample was naive T cells sorted from blood.

CDR3 amino acids: CASSATSGRARETQYF. In DNA, the CDR3 is TGTGCCAGCAGCGCGACTAGCGGGAGGGCACGGGAGACCCAGTACTTC. The chain joins TRBV5-5 to TRBJ2-5; TRBD2 agrees at 14 bases. This CDR3 is built from 16 residues. V was pared by 4 bases and J by 5 bases, with 7 bases of the junction left unmatched. CDR1 and CDR2 from the germline V gene are SGHKS and YYEKEE (reference sequence).